This TCR beta chain was identified during a study of blood T cell repertoires in COVID-19. Across the whole study: Samples of COVID-19 (acute and convalescent) were obtained from the United States, Italy and Spain. T cells, B-cell-depleted T cells, or PBMCs supplied cDNA or gDNA.

From germline, CDR1 is SGHDN and CDR2 FVKESK. The CDR3 covers 14 residues. The germline V and J ends were trimmed by 0 bases and 6 bases, with 11 bases remaining between them. Authors' methods: Reference gene primer amplification gave estimated nucleated cell counts. Method: immunoSEQ multiplex PCR; TCRdb's copy keeps in-frame clones and lacks some. V and J calls and clone size come straight from that table; D and trimming were deduced from the DNA. Of approximately 100,000 clones in the sample, around 84% were seen once. This clonotype originated in a man aged 60-69 years with acute or convalescent COVID-19. Sequenced sample: peripheral blood. The chain carries TRBV14 and TRBJ1-2, with TRBD1 as a possible D gene (5 bases). CDR3: CASSQDRVLNGYTF. CDR3 nucleotides: TGTGCCAGCAGCCAAGACAGGGTATTGAATGGCTACACCTTC.